The 2 T cell receptor beta chains below all came from one sample that was sequenced in a study of human T cells and chemical hapten exposure. The sample's time point: patch test 3, about 24 weeks after DPC sensitization. Documented treatment: therapeutic diphenylcyclopropenone sensitization with weekly scalp DPC. TCRdb itself ran the RACE reads through MiXCR, one entry per CDR3 protein. The sample records 210,000 or so distinct CDR3 sequences, about 25% being singletons. Source: whole blood, taken in connection with sensitization to the hapten diphenylcyclopropenone (DPC). The receptors were sampled from a middle-aged woman with alopecia areata. Some clones in this sample may be carry-over from other donors' samples.

The V call is TRBV5-1, the J call TRBJ2-2; D perhaps matches TRBD2 (6 bases). V lost 0 bases, J lost 6 bases, and 12 bases lay in between. The CDR3 length is 15 residues. Germline CDR1 and CDR2: SGHRS and YFSETQ. CDR3 DNA sequence: TGCGCCAGCAGCTTGGACGGGAGAGGGGCCGGGGAGCTGTTTTTT. Amino acid sequence: CASSLDGRGAGELFF. Supplemented by reference TRBV5-1 and TRBJ2-2, the full variable domain reads KAGVTQTPRYLIKTRGQQVTLSCSPISGHRSVSWYQQTPGQGLQFLFEYFSETQRNKGNFPGRFSGRQFSNSRSEMNVSTLELGDSALYLCASSLDGRGAGELFFGEGSRLTVL.

This sequence joins TRBV29-1 and TRBJ1-2, with no clear D. V was pared by 6 bases and J by 1 base, with 21 bases between. Looked up from germline, CDR1 is SQVTM and CDR2 is ANQGSEA. The CDR3 has 16 residues. The CDR3 here is CSVFATDANLNYGYTF. The CDR3 DNA follows: TGCAGCGTCTTCGCTACCGACGCAAACCTTAACTATGGCTACACCTTC.